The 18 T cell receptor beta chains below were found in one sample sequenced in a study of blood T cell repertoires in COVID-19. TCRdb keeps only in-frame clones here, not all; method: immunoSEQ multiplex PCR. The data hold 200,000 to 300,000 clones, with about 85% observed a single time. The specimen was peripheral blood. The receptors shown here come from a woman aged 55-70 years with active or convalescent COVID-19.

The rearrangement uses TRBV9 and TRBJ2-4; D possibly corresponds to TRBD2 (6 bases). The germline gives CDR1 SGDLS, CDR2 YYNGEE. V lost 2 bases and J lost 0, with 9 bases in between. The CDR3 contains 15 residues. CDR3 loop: CASSVEGLAKNIQYF. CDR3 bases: TGTGCCAGCAGCGTTGAGGGACTAGCCAAAAACATTCAGTACTTC. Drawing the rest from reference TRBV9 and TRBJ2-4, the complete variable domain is DSGVTQTPKHLITATGQRVTLRCSPRSGDLSVYWYQQSLDQGLQFLIQYYNGEERAKGNILERFSAQQFPDLHSELNLSSLELGDSALYFCASSVEGLAKNIQYFGAGTRLSVL.

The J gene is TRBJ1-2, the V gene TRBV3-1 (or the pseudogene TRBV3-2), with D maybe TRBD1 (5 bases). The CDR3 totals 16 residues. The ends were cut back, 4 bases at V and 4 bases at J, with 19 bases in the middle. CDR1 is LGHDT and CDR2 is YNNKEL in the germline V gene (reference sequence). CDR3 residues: CASSPNNLGGGYGYTF. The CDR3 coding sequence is TGTGCCAGCAGCCCAAATAATCTCGGGGGTGGCTATGGCTACACCTTC.

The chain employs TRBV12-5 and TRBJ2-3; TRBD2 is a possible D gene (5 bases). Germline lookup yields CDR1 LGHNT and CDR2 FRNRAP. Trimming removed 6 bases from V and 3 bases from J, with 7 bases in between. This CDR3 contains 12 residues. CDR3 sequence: CASGPGTDTQYF. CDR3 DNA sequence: TGTGCTAGTGGCCCGGGGACAGATACGCAGTATTTT.

CDR3 region: CASRGQAMNTEAFF. In DNA form, the CDR3 reads TGTGCCAGTAGAGGACAGGCGATGAACACTGAAGCTTTCTTT. This sequence joins TRBV19 and TRBJ1-1; 7 positions agree with TRBD1. J gave up 0 bases and V 6 bases, and 4 bases lay outside the gene matches. The CDR3 sequence is 14 residues long. Germline V gives CDR1 LNHDA, CDR2 SQIVND (reference sequence).

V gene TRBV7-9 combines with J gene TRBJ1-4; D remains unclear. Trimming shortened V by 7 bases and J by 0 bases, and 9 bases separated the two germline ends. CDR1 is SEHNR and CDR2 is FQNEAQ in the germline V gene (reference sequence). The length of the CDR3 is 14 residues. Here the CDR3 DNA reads TGTGCCAGCACCATCATTGCAACTAATGAAAAACTGTTTTTT. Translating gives CASTIIATNEKLFF.

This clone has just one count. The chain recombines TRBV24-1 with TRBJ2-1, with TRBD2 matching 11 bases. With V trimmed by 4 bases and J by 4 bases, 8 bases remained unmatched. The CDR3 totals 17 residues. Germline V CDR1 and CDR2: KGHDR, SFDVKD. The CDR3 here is CATSDGTSGSRYNEQFF. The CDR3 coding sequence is TGTGCCACCAGTGACGGAACTAGCGGGAGCCGGTACAATGAGCAGTTCTTC.

The CDR3 reads CASSLEDFYEQYF. The CDR3 DNA is TGTGCCAGCAGCTTAGAGGACTTTTACGAGCAGTACTTC. The J gene is TRBJ2-7, the V gene TRBV11-2, with D tentatively TRBD2 (5 bases). CDR3 size: 13 residues. V was clipped by 0 bases and J by 4 bases, with 7 bases between them. Per the germline V gene, CDR1 is SGHAT and CDR2 is FQNNGV.

The CDR3 coding sequence is TGTGCCAGCAGCACAGGACCGAACACTGAAGCTTTCTTT. Its protein product is CASSTGPNTEAFF. The chain uses TRBV3-1 (or the pseudogene TRBV3-2) and TRBJ1-1; D is possibly TRBD1 (5 bases). V gave up 5 bases and J gave up 1 base, with 8 bases separating them. The CDR3 is made up of 13 amino acids. The germline V gene has CDR1 LGHDT and CDR2 YNNKEL (reference sequence).

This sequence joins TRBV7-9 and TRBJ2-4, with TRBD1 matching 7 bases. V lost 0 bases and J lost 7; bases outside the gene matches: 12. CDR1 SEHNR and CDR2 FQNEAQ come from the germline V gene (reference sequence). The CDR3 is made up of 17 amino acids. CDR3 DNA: TGTGCCAGCAGCTTAGCGCTCGGCAGGGGGTCGTACAACATTCAGTACTTC. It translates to CASSLALGRGSYNIQYF. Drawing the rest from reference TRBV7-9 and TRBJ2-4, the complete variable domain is DTGVSQNPRHKITKRGQNVTFRCDPISEHNRLYWYRQTLGQGPEFLTYFQNEAQLEKSRLLSDRFSAERPKGSFSTLEIQRTEQGDSAMYLCASSLALGRGSYNIQYFGAGTRLSVL.

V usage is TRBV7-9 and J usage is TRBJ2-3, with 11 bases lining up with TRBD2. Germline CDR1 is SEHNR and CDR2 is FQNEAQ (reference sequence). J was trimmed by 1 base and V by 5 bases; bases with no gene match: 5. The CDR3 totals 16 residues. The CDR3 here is CASSTTLAGGTDTQYF. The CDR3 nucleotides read TGTGCCAGCAGCACAACACTAGCGGGAGGCACAGATACGCAGTATTTT. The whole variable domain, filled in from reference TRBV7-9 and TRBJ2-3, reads DTGVSQNPRHKITKRGQNVTFRCDPISEHNRLYWYRQTLGQGPEFLTYFQNEAQLEKSRLLSDRFSAERPKGSFSTLEIQRTEQGDSAMYLCASSTTLAGGTDTQYFGPGTRLTVL.

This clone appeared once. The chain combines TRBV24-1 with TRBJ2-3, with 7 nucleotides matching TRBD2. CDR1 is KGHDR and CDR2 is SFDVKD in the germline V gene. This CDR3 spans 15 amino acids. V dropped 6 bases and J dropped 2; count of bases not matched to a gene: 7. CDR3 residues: CATSKAGHSTDTQYF. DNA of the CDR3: TGTGCCACCAGTAAAGCGGGGCATTCCACAGATACGCAGTATTTT.

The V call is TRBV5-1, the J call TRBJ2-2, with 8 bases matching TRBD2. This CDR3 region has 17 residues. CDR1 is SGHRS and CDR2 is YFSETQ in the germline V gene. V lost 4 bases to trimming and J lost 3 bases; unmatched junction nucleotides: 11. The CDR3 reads CASSPETAGAYTGELFF. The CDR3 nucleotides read TGCGCCAGCAGCCCAGAGACAGCGGGGGCTTACACCGGGGAGCTGTTTTTT.

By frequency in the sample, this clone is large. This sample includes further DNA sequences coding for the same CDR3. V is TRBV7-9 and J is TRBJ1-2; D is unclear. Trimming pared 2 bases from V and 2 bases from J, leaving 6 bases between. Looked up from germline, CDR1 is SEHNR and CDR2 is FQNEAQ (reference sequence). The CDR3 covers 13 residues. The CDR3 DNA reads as TGTGCCAGCAGCTTAACAGCAAACTATGGCTACACCTTC. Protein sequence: CASSLTANYGYTF.

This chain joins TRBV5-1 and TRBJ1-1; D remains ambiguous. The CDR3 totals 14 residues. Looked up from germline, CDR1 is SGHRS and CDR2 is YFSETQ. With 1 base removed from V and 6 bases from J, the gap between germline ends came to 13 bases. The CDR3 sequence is CASSLYTEMSEAFF. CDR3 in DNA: TGCGCCAGCAGCTTGTACACGGAGATGTCTGAAGCTTTCTTT.

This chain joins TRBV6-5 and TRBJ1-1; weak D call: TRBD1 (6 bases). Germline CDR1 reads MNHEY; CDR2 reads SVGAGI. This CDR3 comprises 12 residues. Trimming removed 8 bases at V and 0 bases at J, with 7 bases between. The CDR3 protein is CASGQMNTEAFF. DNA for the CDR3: TGTGCCAGCGGACAGATGAACACTGAAGCTTTCTTT.

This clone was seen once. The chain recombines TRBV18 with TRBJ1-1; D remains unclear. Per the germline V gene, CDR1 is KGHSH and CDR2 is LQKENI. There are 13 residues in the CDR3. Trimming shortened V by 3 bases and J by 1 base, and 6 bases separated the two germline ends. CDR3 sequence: CASSPEANTEAFF. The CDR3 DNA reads TGTGCCAGCTCACCGGAGGCGAACACTGAAGCTTTCTTT.

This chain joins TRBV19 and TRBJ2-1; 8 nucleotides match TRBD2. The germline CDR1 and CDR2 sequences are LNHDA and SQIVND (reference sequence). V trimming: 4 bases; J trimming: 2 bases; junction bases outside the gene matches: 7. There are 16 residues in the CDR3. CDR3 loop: CASSTYGGGPYNEQFF. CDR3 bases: TGTGCCAGTAGTACGTACGGGGGGGGGCCCTACAATGAGCAGTTCTTC.

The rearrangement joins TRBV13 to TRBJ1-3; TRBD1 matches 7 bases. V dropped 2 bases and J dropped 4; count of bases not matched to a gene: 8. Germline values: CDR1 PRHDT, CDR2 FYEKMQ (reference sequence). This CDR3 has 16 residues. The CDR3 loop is CASSLFGQARGNTIYF. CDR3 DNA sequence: TGTGCCAGCAGCTTATTCGGACAGGCCCGGGGAAACACCATATATTTT.